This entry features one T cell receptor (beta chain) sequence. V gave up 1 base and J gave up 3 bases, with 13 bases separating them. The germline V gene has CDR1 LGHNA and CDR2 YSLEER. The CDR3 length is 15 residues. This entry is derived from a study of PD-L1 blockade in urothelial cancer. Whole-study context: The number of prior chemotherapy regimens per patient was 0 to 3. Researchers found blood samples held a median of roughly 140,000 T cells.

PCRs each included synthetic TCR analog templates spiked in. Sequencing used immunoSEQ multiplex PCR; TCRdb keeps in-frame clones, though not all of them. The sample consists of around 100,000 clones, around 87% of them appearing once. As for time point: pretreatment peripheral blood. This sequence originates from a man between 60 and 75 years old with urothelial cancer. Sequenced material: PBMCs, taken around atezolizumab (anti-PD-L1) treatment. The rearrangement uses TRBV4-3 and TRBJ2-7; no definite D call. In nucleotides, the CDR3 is TGCGCCAGCAGCCAAGGACACCTGTCCTTCTACGAGCAGTACTTC. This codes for CASSQGHLSFYEQYF.